Below, 8 T cell receptor beta chains from the same sample are listed, as sequenced in a study of OX40 agonist ivuxolimab in advanced cancers. Produced via immunoSEQ multiplex PCR; TCRdb's table is partial and in-frame only. The sample records about 55,000 clones, 88% being singletons. Material: CD4+ or CD8+ T cells sorted from blood, obtained in a trial of the OX40 agonist ivuxolimab. These receptors came from an adult with an advanced solid tumor such as melanoma, head and neck, liver or kidney cancer.

V and J are TRBV5-6 and TRBJ2-7, with 10 positions matching TRBD2. Germline V gene data show CDR1 as SGHDT and CDR2 as YYEEEE. This CDR3 comprises 16 residues. With V trimmed by 1 base and J by 7 bases, 11 bases remained unmatched. The DNA of the CDR3 is TGTGCCAGCAGCTTGAGTCGTGTAGCGGGAGGTCGAGAGCAGTACTTC. It is translated as CASSLSRVAGGREQYF.

This clone was observed a handful of times. The chain couples TRBV30 to TRBJ2-2; tentative D call: TRBD2 (6 bases). CDR3 length: 14 residues. The germline V and J ends were trimmed by 4 bases and 6 bases, with 15 bases remaining between them. Germline V gives CDR1 GTSNPN, CDR2 SVGIG (reference sequence). The CDR3, as DNA: TGTGCCTGGATCACCACCGGGGGTGCCGGGGAGCTGTTTTTT. Translated, it gives CAWITTGGAGELFF.

This clone was detected a few times. This chain uses TRBV27 with TRBJ2-7; the D gene is possibly TRBD2 (6 bases). CDR1 and CDR2 (germline): MNHEY, SMNVEV (reference sequence). V lost 6 bases, J lost 0 bases, and 6 bases lay in between. The CDR3 is made up of 12 amino acids. The CDR3 loop is CASRDYSYEQYF. The CDR3 DNA sequence: TGTGCCAGCAGGGACTACTCCTACGAGCAGTACTTC.

The rearrangement uses TRBV5-8 and TRBJ2-5; 7 positions match TRBD2. J was trimmed by 5 bases and V by 4 bases; bases with no gene match: 11. The CDR3 is made up of 15 amino acids. Per germline, CDR1 SGHTS and CDR2 YDEGEE. CDR3 residues: CASSPARGLGETQYF. The CDR3 region has the DNA TGTGCCAGCAGCCCGGCGCGGGGGTTAGGGGAGACCCAGTACTTC.

The chain combines TRBV10-3 with TRBJ1-2; D might be TRBD1 (6 bases). The germline gives CDR1 ENHRY, CDR2 SYGVKD. Deletions cut 0 bases from V and 3 bases from J, with 8 bases between. The CDR3 loop spans 14 amino acids. In DNA form, the CDR3 reads TGTGCCATCAGTGAGTCGACAGGATACTATGGCTACACCTTC. Its translation is CAISESTGYYGYTF.

As to this clone: Different DNA sequences within this sample yield the same CDR3. V gene TRBV5-1 combines with J gene TRBJ2-2; the match to TRBD2 covers 11 bases. The CDR3 consists of 16 residues. V lost 4 bases, J lost 6 bases, and 8 bases stayed unmatched. CDR1 and CDR2 (germline): SGHRS, YFSETQ. The CDR3 nucleotides read TGCGCCAGCAGCCTTAGCGGGAGGGCGGTAGCCGGGGAGCTGTTTTTT. Encoded protein: CASSLSGRAVAGELFF.

This chain joins TRBV5-6 and TRBJ2-7; the D gene is possibly TRBD1 (5 bases). The V gene's germline CDR1 is SGHDT and CDR2 YYEEEE. With 0 bases removed from V and 4 bases from J, the gap between germline ends came to 8 bases. The CDR3 is 13 residues long. As DNA, the CDR3 is TGTGCCAGCAGCTTGGCGACAGTGTACGAGCAGTACTTC. Residues: CASSLATVYEQYF.

This chain joins TRBV15 and TRBJ2-1, with a possible D match to TRBD2 (6 bases). CDR1 LNHNV and CDR2 YYDKDF come from the germline V gene (reference sequence). V dropped 0 bases and J dropped 9 bases, with 6 bases sitting between them. This CDR3 is 12 amino acids long. CDR3 coding DNA: TGTGCCACCAGCAGAGAGGAGGGTGAGCAGTTCTTC. Translated: CATSREEGEQFF. Full variable domain (outside the CDR3, taken from reference TRBV15 and TRBJ2-1): DAMVIQNPRYQVTQFGKPVTLSCSQTLNHNVMYWYQQKSSQAPKLLFHYYDKDFNNEADTPDNFQSRRPNTSFCFLDIRSPGLGDTAMYLCATSREEGEQFFGPGTRLTVL.